These T cell receptor beta chains were read from a single sample in a study of cytomegalovirus exposure and HLA in healthy donors. Assay used: immunoSEQ multiplex PCR; TCRdb lists only in-frame clones, some missing. The data contain approximately 150,000 clones, approximately 80% of them singletons. Material: PBMCs. The receptors stem from a woman aged 55-75 years in good health and CMV-seronegative. Both conserved end residues are part of each CDR3. Fields, in order: J gene, D gene, V gene, clone size, CDR3 DNA, CDR3 protein. The D gene is left open where the match is weak. The listing skips clone size in some rows; elsewhere it reads once, few, many or a size class.

J: TRBJ2-5; D: TRBD2; V: TRBV13; size: NA; DNA: TGTGCCAGCAGCTCGGCTAGCGGGGATCCAAAAGAGACCCAGTACTTC; CDR3: CASSSASGDPKETQYF
J: TRBJ2-3; D: TRBD2; V: TRBV5-1; size: once; DNA: TGCGCCAGCAGCCCCTTCGAGCGGGGGGGCACAGATACGCAGTATTTT; CDR3: CASSPFERGGTDTQYF
J: TRBJ2-3; D: TRBD1; V: TRBV28; size: NA; DNA: TGTGCCAGCAGTGCCCTGACAGGGGGCAGAGATACGCAGTATTTT; CDR3: CASSALTGGRDTQYF
J: TRBJ1-5; D: NA; V: TRBV19; size: NA; DNA: TGTGCCAGTAGTCACACACCTCAGGGCCTCAATCAGCCCCAGCATTTT; CDR3: CASSHTPQGLNQPQHF
J: TRBJ2-1; D: NA; V: TRBV6-5; size: few; DNA: TGTGCCAGCAGACCCGGGACTTCCAGCTACAATGAGCAGTTCTTC; CDR3: CASRPGTSSYNEQFF
J: TRBJ2-7; D: NA; V: TRBV13; size: NA; DNA: TGTGCCAGCAGCTTCCCAGACTCCTACGAGCAGTACTTC; CDR3: CASSFPDSYEQYF
J: TRBJ1-4; D: TRBD1; V: TRBV2; size: once; DNA: TGTACCAGCAGGAGACAGGGGGTATATGAAAAACTGTTTTTT; CDR3: CTSRRQGVYEKLFF
J: TRBJ1-2; D: NA; V: TRBV2; size: NA; DNA: TGTGCCAGCAGCCCCCAGGGAACGAACTATGGCTACACCTTC; CDR3: CASSPQGTNYGYTF
J: TRBJ2-6; D: TRBD1; V: TRBV2; size: NA; DNA: TGTGCCAGCAGTGTACTGTACAGGGGCCAGTCTGGGGCCAACGTCCTGACTTTC; CDR3: CASSVLYRGQSGANVLTF
J: TRBJ1-2; D: NA; V: TRBV19; size: NA; DNA: TGTGCCAGTAGGGACAATGCCTATGGCTACACCTTC; CDR3: CASRDNAYGYTF
J: TRBJ1-1; D: TRBD1; V: TRBV19; size: once; DNA: TGTGCCAGTAAAGACAGGGGGCGGGTGAGTACGGGAGCTTTCTTT; CDR3: CASKDRGRVSTGAFF
J: TRBJ1-2; D: TRBD1; V: TRBV27; size: NA; DNA: TGTGCCAGCAGGTCAGGGGGTACTTATGGCTACACCTTC; CDR3: CASRSGGTYGYTF
J: TRBJ2-1; D: NA; V: TRBV21-1; size: NA; DNA: TGTGCCAGCAGCAAAGGGAACGGGAGACCCCGACAGCACGGAGACAATGAGCAGTTCTTC; CDR3: CASSKGNGRPRQHGDNEQFF
J: TRBJ2-5; D: NA; V: TRBV7-8; size: NA; DNA: TGTGCCAGCAGCTTAGGGGGGAGGGGGGAGACCCAGTACTTC; CDR3: CASSLGGRGETQYF
J: TRBJ2-1; D: NA; V: TRBV7-6; size: NA; DNA: TGTGCCAGCAGCTTATCGGGGAATGAGCAGTTCTTC; CDR3: CASSLSGNEQFF
J: TRBJ1-1; D: TRBD1; V: TRBV5-1; size: NA; DNA: TGCGCCAGCAGCTTAGGACAGGCTGACACTGAAGCTTTCTTT; CDR3: CASSLGQADTEAFF